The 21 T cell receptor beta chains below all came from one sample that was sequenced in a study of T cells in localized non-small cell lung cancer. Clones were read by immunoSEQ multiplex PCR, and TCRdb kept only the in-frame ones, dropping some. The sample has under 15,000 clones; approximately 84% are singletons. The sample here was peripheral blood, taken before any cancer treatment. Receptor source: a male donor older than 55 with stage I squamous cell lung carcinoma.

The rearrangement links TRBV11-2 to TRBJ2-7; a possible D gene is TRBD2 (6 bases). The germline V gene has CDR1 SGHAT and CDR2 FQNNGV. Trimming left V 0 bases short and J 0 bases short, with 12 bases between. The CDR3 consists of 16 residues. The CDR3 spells CASSLDRWGVSYEQYF. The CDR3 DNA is TGTGCCAGCAGCTTAGATCGATGGGGGGTCTCCTACGAGCAGTACTTC.

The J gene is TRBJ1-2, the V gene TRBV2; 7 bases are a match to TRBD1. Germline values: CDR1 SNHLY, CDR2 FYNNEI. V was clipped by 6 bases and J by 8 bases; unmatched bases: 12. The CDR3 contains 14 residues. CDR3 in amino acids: CASRLQGQQGGYTF. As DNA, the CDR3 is TGTGCCAGCAGACTCCAGGGACAGCAGGGGGGCTACACCTTC.

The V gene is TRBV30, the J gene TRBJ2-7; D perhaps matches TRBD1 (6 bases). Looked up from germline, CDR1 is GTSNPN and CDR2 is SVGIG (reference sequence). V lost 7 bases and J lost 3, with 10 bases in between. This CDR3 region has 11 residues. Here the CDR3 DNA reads TGTGCCTTACAGGGTCTCTACGAGCAGTACTTC. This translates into CALQGLYEQYF.

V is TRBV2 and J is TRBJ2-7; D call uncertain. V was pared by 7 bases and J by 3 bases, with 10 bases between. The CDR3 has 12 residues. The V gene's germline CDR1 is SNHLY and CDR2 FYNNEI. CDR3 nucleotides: TGTGCCAGCACCGACGGAAGCTACGAGCAGTACTTC. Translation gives CASTDGSYEQYF.

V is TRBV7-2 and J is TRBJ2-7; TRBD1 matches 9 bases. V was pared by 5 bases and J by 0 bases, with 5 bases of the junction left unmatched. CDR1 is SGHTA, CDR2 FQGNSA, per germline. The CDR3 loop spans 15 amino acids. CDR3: CASSLVQGASYEQYF. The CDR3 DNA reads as TGTGCCAGCAGCCTCGTACAGGGGGCCTCCTACGAGCAGTACTTC.

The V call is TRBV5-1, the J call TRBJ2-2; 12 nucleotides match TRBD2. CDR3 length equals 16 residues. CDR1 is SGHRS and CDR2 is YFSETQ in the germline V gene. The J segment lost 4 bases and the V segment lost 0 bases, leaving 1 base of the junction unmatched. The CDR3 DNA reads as TGCGCCAGCAGCTTGGAACTAGCGGGAGGCACCGGGGAGCTGTTTTTT. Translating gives CASSLELAGGTGELFF.

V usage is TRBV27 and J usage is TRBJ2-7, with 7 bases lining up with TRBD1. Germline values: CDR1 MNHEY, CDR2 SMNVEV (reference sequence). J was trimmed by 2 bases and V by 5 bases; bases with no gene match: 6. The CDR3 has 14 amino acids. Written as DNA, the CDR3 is TGTGCCAGCAGTAGAGATGGGACAGCCTACGAGCAGTACTTC. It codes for CASSRDGTAYEQYF.

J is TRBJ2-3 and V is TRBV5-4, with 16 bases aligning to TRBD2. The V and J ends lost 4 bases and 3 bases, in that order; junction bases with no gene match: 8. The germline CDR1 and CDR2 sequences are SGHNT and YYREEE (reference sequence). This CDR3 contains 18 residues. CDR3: CASSTGTSGRGRTDTQYF. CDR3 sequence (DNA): TGTGCCAGCAGCACTGGGACTAGCGGGAGGGGGCGAACAGATACGCAGTATTTT.

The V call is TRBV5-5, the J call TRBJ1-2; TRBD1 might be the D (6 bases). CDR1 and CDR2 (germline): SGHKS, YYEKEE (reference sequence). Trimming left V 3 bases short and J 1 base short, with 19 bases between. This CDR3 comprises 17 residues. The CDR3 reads CASSSAGGQLINYGYTF. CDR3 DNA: TGTGCCAGCAGCTCTGCCGGCGGACAGCTTATTAACTATGGCTACACCTTC.

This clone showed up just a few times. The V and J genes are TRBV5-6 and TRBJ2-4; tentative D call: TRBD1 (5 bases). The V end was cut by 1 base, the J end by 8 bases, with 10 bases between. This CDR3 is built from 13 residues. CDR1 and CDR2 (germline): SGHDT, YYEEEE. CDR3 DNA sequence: TGTGCCAGCAGCTTGAAAGGGGTGGACATTCAGTACTTC. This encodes CASSLKGVDIQYF.

The CDR3 sequence is CASSQGPSFNQPQHF. The CDR3, as DNA: TGTGCCAGCTCACAGGGACCTTCCTTCAATCAGCCCCAGCATTTT. V gene TRBV18 combines with J gene TRBJ1-5, with D tentatively TRBD1 (5 bases). The CDR3 sequence is 15 residues long. Germline assignment: CDR1 KGHSH and CDR2 LQKENI. Deletions cut 4 bases from V and 3 bases from J, with 13 bases between.

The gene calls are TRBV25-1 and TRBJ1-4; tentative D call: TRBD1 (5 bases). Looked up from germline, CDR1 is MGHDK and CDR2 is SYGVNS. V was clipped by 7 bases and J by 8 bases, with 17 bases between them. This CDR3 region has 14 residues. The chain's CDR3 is CASILGTGKEKLFF. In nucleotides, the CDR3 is TGTGCCAGCATTCTCGGGACGGGGAAAGAAAAACTGTTTTTT.

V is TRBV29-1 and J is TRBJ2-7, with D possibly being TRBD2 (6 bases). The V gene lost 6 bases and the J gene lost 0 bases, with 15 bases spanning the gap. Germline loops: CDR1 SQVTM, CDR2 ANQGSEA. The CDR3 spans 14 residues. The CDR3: CSVRDLGGSYEQYF. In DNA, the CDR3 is TGCAGCGTAAGGGACCTCGGGGGCTCCTACGAGCAGTACTTC.

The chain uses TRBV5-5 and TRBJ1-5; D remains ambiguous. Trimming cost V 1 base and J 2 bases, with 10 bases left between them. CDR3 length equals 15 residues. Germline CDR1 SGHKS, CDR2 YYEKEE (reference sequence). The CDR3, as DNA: TGTGCCAGCAGCTTGTCGGGAGGCGGCAATCAGCCCCAGCATTTT. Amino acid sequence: CASSLSGGGNQPQHF. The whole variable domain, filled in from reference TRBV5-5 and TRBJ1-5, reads DAGVTQSPTHLIKTRGQQVTLRCSPISGHKSVSWYQQVLGQGPQFIFQYYEKEERGRGNFPDRFSARQFPNYSSELNVNALLLGDSALYLCASSLSGGGNQPQHFGDGTRLSIL.

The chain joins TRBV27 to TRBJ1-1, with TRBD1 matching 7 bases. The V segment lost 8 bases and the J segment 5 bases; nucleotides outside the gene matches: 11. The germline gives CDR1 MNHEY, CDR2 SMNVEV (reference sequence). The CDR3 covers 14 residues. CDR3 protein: CASSWREGATEAFF. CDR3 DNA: TGTGCCAGCTCCTGGCGGGAGGGGGCGACTGAAGCTTTCTTT.

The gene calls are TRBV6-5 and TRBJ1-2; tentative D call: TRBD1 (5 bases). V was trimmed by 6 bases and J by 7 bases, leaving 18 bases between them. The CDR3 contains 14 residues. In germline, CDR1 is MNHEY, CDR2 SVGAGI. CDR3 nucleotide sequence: TGTGCCAGCAGCCGGGACGGGACTGCCCGTGGCTACACCTTC. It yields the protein CASSRDGTARGYTF.

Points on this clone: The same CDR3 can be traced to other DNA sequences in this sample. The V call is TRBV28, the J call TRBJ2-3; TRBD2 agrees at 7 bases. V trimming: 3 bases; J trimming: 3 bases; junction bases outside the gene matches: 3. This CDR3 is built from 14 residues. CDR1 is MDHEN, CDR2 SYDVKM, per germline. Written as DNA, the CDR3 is TGTGCCAGCAGTTTCTTAGCGGGTACAGATACGCAGTATTTT. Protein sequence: CASSFLAGTDTQYF.

CDR3 nucleotide sequence: TGTGCCAGCAGCTTATCGCTAGCGGGCCTGGAGGGTGAGCAGTTCTTC. It specifies CASSLSLAGLEGEQFF. V gene TRBV7-2 combines with J gene TRBJ2-1; 8 positions agree with TRBD2. Germline V lookup: CDR1 SGHTA, CDR2 FQGNSA. Trimming took 2 bases from V and 9 from J; bases not matched to a gene: 12. This CDR3 contains 16 residues.

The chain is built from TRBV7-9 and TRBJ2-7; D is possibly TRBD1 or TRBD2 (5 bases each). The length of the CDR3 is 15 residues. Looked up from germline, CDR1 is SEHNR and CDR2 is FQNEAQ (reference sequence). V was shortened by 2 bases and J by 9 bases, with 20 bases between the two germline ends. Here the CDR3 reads CASSLPGTVPTGQYF. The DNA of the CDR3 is TGTGCCAGCAGCTTACCCGGGACCGTTCCTACCGGGCAGTACTTC.

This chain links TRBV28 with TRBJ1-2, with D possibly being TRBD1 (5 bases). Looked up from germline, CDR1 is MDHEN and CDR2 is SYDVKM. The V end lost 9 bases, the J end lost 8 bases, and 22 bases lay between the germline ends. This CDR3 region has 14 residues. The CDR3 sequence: CASRTTGTQSGYTF. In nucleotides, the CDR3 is TGTGCCAGTCGTACGACCGGGACCCAGTCGGGCTACACCTTC.

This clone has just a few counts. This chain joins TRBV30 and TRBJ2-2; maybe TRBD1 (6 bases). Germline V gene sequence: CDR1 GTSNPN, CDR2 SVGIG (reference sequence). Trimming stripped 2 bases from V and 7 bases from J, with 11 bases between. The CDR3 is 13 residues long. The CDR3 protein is CAWSTGLDGELFF. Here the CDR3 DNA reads TGTGCCTGGAGTACAGGGTTAGACGGGGAGCTGTTTTTT.